A single sample is the source of the 32 T cell receptor beta chains below, sequenced in a study of graft-versus-host responses after intestinal transplantation (dated by TCRdb to the early 2020s). Their specific antigens are unknown. Interpreted using the paper, the time point label stands for: cells obtained before transplantation from donor or recipient. The receptor library was made with the immunoSEQ multiplex PCR assay. TCRdb took over this immuneACCESS table, retaining in-frame rearrangements with V and J assigned. Such tables are incomplete; in checked studies, under half of the missing clones stem from an unresolved V gene, and the remainder is unexplained. The sample data list 130,000 to 150,000 clones, and 92% of these were observed just once. The top ten clonotypes cover 0.19% of the sample. This specimen consisted of unstimulated CD4+ T cells sorted from spleen or lymph node cells, obtained before intestinal transplant. Source of these receptors: a human donor who received an intestinal transplant.

The genes are TRBV19 and TRBJ1-4, with D possibly matching TRBD1 (5 bases). V lost 4 bases and J 1 base, leaving 16 bases between the germline ends. Germline V gene lookup returns CDR1 LNHDA and CDR2 SQIVND (reference sequence). CDR3 size: 17 residues. In nucleotides, the CDR3 is TGTGCCAGTAGTAACCGGGGCGGGGCAGGAACTAATGAAAAACTGTTTTTT. Protein product: CASSNRGGAGTNEKLFF.

As DNA, the CDR3 is TGCGCCAGCAGCCTATGGACAGGGGACTACAATGAGCAGTTCTTC. Its translation: CASSLWTGDYNEQFF. This chain joins TRBV5-1 and TRBJ2-1, with 9 bases that match TRBD1. V gave up 4 bases and J gave up 3 bases; unmatched junction bases: 5. CDR1 and CDR2 (germline): SGHRS, YFSETQ. This CDR3 has 15 amino acids.

This chain uses TRBV19 with TRBJ2-5, with D tentatively TRBD1 or TRBD2 (6 bases each). The J call is uncertain, as TRBJ2-7 better fits the DNA end. This CDR3 is 13 amino acids long. Germline V gives CDR1 LNHDA, CDR2 SQIVND (reference sequence). The CDR3 reads CASTEGGSAEQYF. DNA for the CDR3: TGTGCCAGCACGGAGGGGGGTTCAGCCGAGCAGTACTTC.

The chain joins TRBV7-8 to TRBJ1-1; D is unclear. This CDR3 has 15 amino acids. The V end was cut by 5 bases, the J end by 0 bases, with 13 bases between. The germline V gene has CDR1 SGHVS and CDR2 FQNEAQ. The CDR3 spells CASSPPVAMNTEAFF. The CDR3 DNA sequence: TGTGCCAGCAGCCCCCCGGTAGCTATGAACACTGAAGCTTTCTTT.

This clone was seen once. This chain uses TRBV19 with TRBJ2-2, with 12 bases lining up with TRBD2. The CDR3 extends over 16 amino acids. The V and J ends lost 4 bases and 7 bases, in that order; junction bases with no gene match: 7. The germline gives CDR1 LNHDA, CDR2 SQIVND (reference sequence). CDR3 sequence reads: CASSKPSGRADGELFF. In DNA form, the CDR3 reads TGTGCCAGTAGTAAACCTAGCGGGAGGGCGGACGGGGAGCTGTTTTTT.

This chain uses TRBV2 with TRBJ2-7, with D possibly called TRBD1 or TRBD2 (5 bases each). In germline, CDR1 is SNHLY, CDR2 FYNNEI. The ends were cut back, 4 bases at V and 2 bases at J, with 12 bases in the middle. The CDR3 runs to 14 residues. The CDR3 here is CASSGDPTPYEQYF. DNA for the CDR3: TGTGCCAGCAGTGGGGACCCCACCCCCTACGAGCAGTACTTC.

The count of this clone is one. The chain employs TRBV7-2 and TRBJ2-5; D not certain. The CDR3 consists of 14 residues. The V and J ends lost 1 base and 5 bases respectively, with 11 bases between them. Looked up from germline, CDR1 is SGHTA and CDR2 is FQGNSA. The CDR3 loop reads CASSLEARLETQYF. In nucleotides, the CDR3 is TGTGCCAGCAGCTTAGAGGCTAGATTGGAGACCCAGTACTTC.

The chain is built from TRBV6-5 and TRBJ1-4; D ambiguous. This CDR3 has 12 amino acids. The germline CDR1 and CDR2 sequences are MNHEY and SVGAGI. Here the CDR3 reads CAGPWECEKLFF. The CDR3 region has the DNA TGTGCGGGTCCGTGGGAGTGTGAAAAACTGTTTTTT.

The V gene is TRBV10-3, the J gene TRBJ2-1; tentatively, D is TRBD2 (6 bases). Trimming left V 10 bases short and J 2 bases short, with 21 bases between. Germline V gene sequence: CDR1 ENHRY, CDR2 SYGVKD. The CDR3 length is 16 residues. CDR3: CATRRSSGFAYNEQFF. CDR3 in DNA: TGTGCCACCAGGAGGAGTAGCGGTTTTGCCTACAATGAGCAGTTCTTC.

This clone has just one count. This rearrangement joins TRBV9 to TRBJ2-5; 8 bases map to TRBD2. CDR3 length equals 14 residues. The germline CDR1 and CDR2 sequences are SGDLS and YYNGEE. The V segment lost 3 bases and the J segment 5 bases; nucleotides outside the gene matches: 6. The CDR3: CASSASGSWETQYF. In nucleotides, the CDR3 is TGTGCCAGCAGCGCAAGCGGGAGCTGGGAGACCCAGTACTTC.

This chain connects TRBV15 to TRBJ2-7; 9 bases are a match to TRBD2. Germline V lookup: CDR1 LNHNV, CDR2 YYDKDF (reference sequence). The CDR3 consists of 15 residues. V shed 4 bases and J 5 bases; nucleotides not matched to a gene: 9. CDR3 residues: CATSIKIAGAHEQYF. The CDR3 coding sequence is TGTGCCACCAGCATTAAGATAGCGGGAGCCCACGAGCAGTACTTC.

J is TRBJ2-5 and V is TRBV27; weak D call: TRBD2 (6 bases). V was clipped by 3 bases and J by 7 bases, with 12 bases between them. The V gene's germline CDR1 is MNHEY and CDR2 SMNVEV (reference sequence). The CDR3 extends over 13 amino acids. For the CDR3, the DNA is TGTGCCAGCAGTTTGGAGGGCTTCGGGACCCAGTACTTC. The encoded protein is CASSLEGFGTQYF.

The V and J genes are TRBV7-9 and TRBJ2-5; possible D gene TRBD1, 6 bases. The DNA end is more similar to TRBJ2-7, so the J call may be wrong. The germline gives CDR1 SEHNR, CDR2 FQNEAQ (reference sequence). The CDR3 runs 17 residues. The CDR3 coding sequence is TGTGCCAGCAGCTTAGGAGGGATCACAGGGAACTTCTACGAGCAGTACTTC. Translated, it gives CASSLGGITGNFYEQYF.

This chain links TRBV5-4 with TRBJ1-1, with D unclear. Germline V CDR1 and CDR2: SGHNT, YYREEE (reference sequence). Trimming stripped 1 base from V and 4 bases from J, with 8 bases between. This CDR3 comprises 13 residues. CDR3 DNA: TGTGCCAGCAGCTTGTCTCCCAGCACTGAAGCTTTCTTT. Translation: CASSLSPSTEAFF.

The V call is TRBV5-1, the J call TRBJ2-1; possible D gene TRBD2, 5 bases. The V end lost 4 bases, the J end lost 2 bases, and 7 bases lay between the germline ends. CDR3 length equals 13 residues. Germline V gene sequence: CDR1 SGHRS, CDR2 YFSETQ. The CDR3: CASSAGTYNEQFF. The CDR3 bases are TGCGCCAGCAGCGCCGGGACCTACAATGAGCAGTTCTTC.

This chain connects TRBV21-1 to TRBJ1-2. TRBV21-1 counts as a pseudogene. The CDR3 loop spans 15 amino acids. The CDR3 loop reads CASSKEGGGDYGYTF. The DNA for the CDR3 is TGTGCCAGCAGCAAAGAGGGTGGCGGGGACTATGGCTACACCTTC.

This clone was observed once. The rearrangement joins TRBV19 to TRBJ2-1; 14 bases align to TRBD2. The CDR3 is 16 residues long. V lost 1 base to trimming and J lost 8 bases; unmatched junction nucleotides: 4. Germline V gives CDR1 LNHDA, CDR2 SQIVND (reference sequence). CDR3 sequence (DNA): TGTGCCAGTAGTATAGGACTAGCGGGAGGGAAGGATGAGCAGTTCTTC. Protein: CASSIGLAGGKDEQFF.

V gene TRBV9 combines with J gene TRBJ2-7, with 13 bases matching TRBD2. CDR1 SGDLS and CDR2 YYNGEE come from the germline V gene. The CDR3 has 16 amino acids. The ends lost 3 bases at V and 3 bases at J; junction bases unmatched: 6. CDR3 protein: CASSGGLAGMDYEQYF. CDR3 nucleotides: TGTGCCAGCAGCGGGGGACTAGCGGGGATGGACTACGAGCAGTACTTC.

The J gene is TRBJ1-1, the V gene TRBV6-5; D unresolved. CDR3 length: 15 amino acids. V lost 2 bases, J lost 1 base, and 11 bases lay in between. Germline CDR1 and CDR2: MNHEY and SVGAGI. CDR3: CASSYVPLGNTEAFF. CDR3 nucleotide sequence: TGTGCCAGCAGTTACGTTCCTCTGGGGAACACTGAAGCTTTCTTT.

This rearrangement joins TRBV14 to TRBJ2-6, with TRBD2 matching over 7 bases. Germline V gene sequence: CDR1 SGHDN, CDR2 FVKESK. There are 18 residues in the CDR3. V shed 4 bases, J shed 0 bases, and the junction held 9 bases outside the gene matches. CDR3 sequence: CASSPLATGPSGANVLTF. Here the CDR3 DNA reads TGTGCCAGCAGCCCACTAGCGACCGGACCCTCTGGGGCCAACGTCCTGACTTTC.

The rearrangement uses TRBV14 and TRBJ1-4; TRBD1 matches 7 bases. The ends lost 8 bases at V and 7 bases at J; junction bases unmatched: 4. The CDR3 runs to 12 residues. In germline, CDR1 is SGHDN, CDR2 FVKESK. CDR3 sequence (DNA): TGTGCCAGCCGTTACAGGGGTGAAAAACTGTTTTTT. It codes for CASRYRGEKLFF.

V gene TRBV7-3 combines with J gene TRBJ2-5; 7 nucleotides align to TRBD2. The germline V gene encodes CDR1 SGHTA and CDR2 FQGTGA. V shed 2 bases and J 1 base; nucleotides not matched to a gene: 7. The CDR3 totals 16 residues. CDR3 residues: CASSLVAAGTQETQYF. CDR3 coding DNA: TGTGCCAGCAGCTTAGTTGCAGCGGGAACCCAAGAGACCCAGTACTTC. The full variable domain, in which reference TRBV7-3 and TRBJ2-5 provide the parts outside the CDR3, is GAGVSQTPSNKVTEKGKYVELRCDPISGHTALYWYRQSLGQGPEFLIYFQGTGAADDSGLPNDRFFAVRPEGSVSTLKIQRTERGDSAVYLCASSLVAAGTQETQYFGPGTRLLVL.

The V and J genes are TRBV9 and TRBJ2-1; no clear D. The CDR3 covers 14 residues. V was clipped by 0 bases and J by 4 bases, with 8 bases between them. Per germline, CDR1 SGDLS and CDR2 YYNGEE. The CDR3 DNA is TGTGCCAGCAGCGTAGCTAGGGCGTACAATGAGCAGTTCTTC. Its translation is CASSVARAYNEQFF.

This clone came up once. V usage is TRBV6-5 and J usage is TRBJ2-3; 7 bases agree with TRBD1. CDR1 is MNHEY, CDR2 SVGAGI, per germline. The length of the CDR3 is 14 residues. Losses at the gene ends were 7 bases for V and 5 bases for J; bases not matched to a gene: 9. CDR3 sequence reads: CASKRGTAVDTQYF. As DNA, the CDR3 is TGTGCCAGCAAGAGAGGGACAGCAGTAGATACGCAGTATTTT.

Details on this clone: Other DNA variants within this sample encode the same CDR3. J is TRBJ2-7 and V is TRBV6-6, with unresolved D. CDR1 is MNHNY and CDR2 is SVGAGI in the germline V gene (reference sequence). The CDR3 sequence is 13 residues long. V shed 1 base and J shed 4 bases, with 8 bases lying between them. The CDR3 protein is CASSYLGGYEQYF. For the CDR3, the DNA is TGTGCCAGCAGTTACTTGGGCGGTTACGAGCAGTACTTC.

In this sample, this clone turned up once. CDR3 sequence reads: CASSLGDLDLVETQYF. The CDR3 DNA reads TGCGCCAGCAGCTTGGGGGATTTAGACCTTGTGGAGACCCAGTACTTC. This chain uses TRBV5-1 with TRBJ2-5; D call uncertain. The CDR3 length is 16 residues. V gave up 0 bases and J gave up 5 bases, with 17 bases separating them. CDR1 SGHRS and CDR2 YFSETQ come from the germline V gene.

Comments on this clone: Relative to the germline gene, one junction end is altered; a read error may explain this. The chain is built from TRBV7-7 and TRBJ2-5, with D possibly TRBD2 on 5 matching bases. Germline V gene sequence: CDR1 SSHAT, CDR2 FNYEAQ (reference sequence). This CDR3 has 14 residues. This CDR3 reads CASSLGSRQETQYF. The CDR3 bases are TGTGCTAGCAGCTTAGGGAGCAGGCAAGAGACCCAGTACTTC.

This clone is a singleton in its sample. The chain couples TRBV15 to TRBJ1-5, with D maybe TRBD1 (5 bases). Per the germline V gene, CDR1 is LNHNV and CDR2 is YYDKDF (reference sequence). V was pared by 8 bases and J by 4 bases, with 18 bases between. The CDR3 consists of 15 residues. CDR3 nucleotide sequence: TGTGCCACCGCCCCGGGGCAGCCGAAGAATCAGCCCCAGCATTTT. Translated: CATAPGQPKNQPQHF.

The V call is TRBV9, the J call TRBJ2-3, with a weak D call TRBD1 (6 bases). The CDR3 consists of 13 residues. Trimming removed 2 bases at V and 4 bases at J, with 8 bases between. Germline CDR1 and CDR2: SGDLS and YYNGEE. CDR3 sequence: CASSVQGPDTQYF. DNA of the CDR3: TGTGCCAGCAGCGTGCAGGGGCCAGATACGCAGTATTTT.

This sequence joins TRBV18 and TRBJ1-2; D remains unclear. Trimming stripped 3 bases from V and 4 bases from J, with 12 bases between. The germline V gene encodes CDR1 KGHSH and CDR2 LQKENI. The CDR3 covers 14 residues. The CDR3 nucleotides are TGTGCCAGCTCACCTCCGGGAAGCACCTATGGCTACACCTTC. Encoded protein: CASSPPGSTYGYTF.

The genes are TRBV29-1 and TRBJ1-5; 9 bases are shared with TRBD1. Germline CDR1 is SQVTM and CDR2 is ANQGSEA. This CDR3 has 14 residues. The trim removed 5 bases at V and 4 bases at J, leaving 6 bases unmatched. DNA for the CDR3: TGCAGCGTTAGCTTGGGACAGGGAAATCAGCCCCAGCATTTT. It translates to CSVSLGQGNQPQHF.

V is TRBV7-2 and J is TRBJ2-3; D is uncertain. Trimming pared 2 bases from V and 6 bases from J, leaving 6 bases between. CDR3 length: 12 residues. Germline values: CDR1 SGHTA, CDR2 FQGNSA. For the CDR3, the DNA is TGTGCCAGCAGCTTATCGGCTGATACGCAGTATTTT. Protein: CASSLSADTQYF.